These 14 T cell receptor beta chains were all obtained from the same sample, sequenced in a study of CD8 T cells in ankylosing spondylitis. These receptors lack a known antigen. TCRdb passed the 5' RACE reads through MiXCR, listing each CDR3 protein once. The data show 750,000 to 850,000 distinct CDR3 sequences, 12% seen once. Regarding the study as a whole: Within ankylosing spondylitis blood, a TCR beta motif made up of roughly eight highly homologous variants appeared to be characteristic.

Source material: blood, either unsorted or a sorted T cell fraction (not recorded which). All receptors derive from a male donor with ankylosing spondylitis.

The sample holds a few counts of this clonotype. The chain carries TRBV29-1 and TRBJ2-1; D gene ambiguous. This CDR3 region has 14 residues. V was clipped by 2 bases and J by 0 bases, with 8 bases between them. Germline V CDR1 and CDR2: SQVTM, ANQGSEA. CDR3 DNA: TGCAGCGTTGAATTCTTACACTCCTACAATGAGCAGTTCTTC. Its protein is CSVEFLHSYNEQFF.

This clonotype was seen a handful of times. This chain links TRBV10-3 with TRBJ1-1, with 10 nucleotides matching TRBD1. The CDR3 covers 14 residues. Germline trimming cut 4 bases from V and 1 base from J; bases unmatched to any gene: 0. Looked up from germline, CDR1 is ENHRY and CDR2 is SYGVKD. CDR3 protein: CAISGDRGNTEAFF. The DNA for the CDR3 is TGTGCCATCAGTGGGGACAGGGGGAACACTGAAGCTTTCTTT.

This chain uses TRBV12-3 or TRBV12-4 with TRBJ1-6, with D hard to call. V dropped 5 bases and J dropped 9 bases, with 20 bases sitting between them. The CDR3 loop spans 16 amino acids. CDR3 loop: CASSEGPGGFSSPLHF. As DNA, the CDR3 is TGTGCCAGCAGTGAGGGTCCAGGAGGGTTTAGTTCACCCCTCCACTTT.

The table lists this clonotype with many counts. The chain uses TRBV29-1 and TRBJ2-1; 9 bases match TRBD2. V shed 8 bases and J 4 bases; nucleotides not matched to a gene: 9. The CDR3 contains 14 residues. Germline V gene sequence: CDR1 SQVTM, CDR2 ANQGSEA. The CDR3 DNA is TGCAGCACATACAGGGCGGGGGGGTACAATGAGCAGTTCTTC. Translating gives CSTYRAGGYNEQFF.

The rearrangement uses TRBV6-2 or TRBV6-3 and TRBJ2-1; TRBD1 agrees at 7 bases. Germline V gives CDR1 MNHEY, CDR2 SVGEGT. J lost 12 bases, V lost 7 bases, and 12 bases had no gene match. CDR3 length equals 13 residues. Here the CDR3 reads CASTHRGNLGQFF. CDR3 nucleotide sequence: TGTGCCAGCACCCACAGGGGCAATCTCGGGCAGTTCTTC.

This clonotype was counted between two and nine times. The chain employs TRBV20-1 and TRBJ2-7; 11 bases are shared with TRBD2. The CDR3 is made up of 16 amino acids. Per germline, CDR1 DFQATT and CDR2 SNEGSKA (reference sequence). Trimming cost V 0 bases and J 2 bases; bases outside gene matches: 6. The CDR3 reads CSARDHLAGGPYEQYF. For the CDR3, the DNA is TGCAGTGCTAGAGATCATCTAGCGGGAGGACCCTACGAGCAGTACTTC.

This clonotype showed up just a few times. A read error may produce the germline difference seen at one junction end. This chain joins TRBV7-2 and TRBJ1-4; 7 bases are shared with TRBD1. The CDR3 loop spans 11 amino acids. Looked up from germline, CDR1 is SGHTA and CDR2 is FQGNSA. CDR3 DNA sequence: TGTGCCAGCAGCTTAGGTGGGACAGTCTATTTT. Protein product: CASSLGGTVYF.

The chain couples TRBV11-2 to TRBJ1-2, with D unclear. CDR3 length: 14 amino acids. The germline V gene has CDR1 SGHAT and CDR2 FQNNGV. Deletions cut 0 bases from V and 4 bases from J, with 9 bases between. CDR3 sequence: CASSLDRQSYGYTF. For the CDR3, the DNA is TGTGCCAGCAGCTTAGATCGGCAATCCTATGGCTACACCTTC.

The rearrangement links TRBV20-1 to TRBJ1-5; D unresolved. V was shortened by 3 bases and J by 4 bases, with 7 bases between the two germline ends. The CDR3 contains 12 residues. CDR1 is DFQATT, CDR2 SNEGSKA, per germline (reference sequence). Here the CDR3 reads CSASSPNQPQHF. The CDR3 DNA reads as TGCAGTGCTAGCTCGCCTAATCAGCCCCAGCATTTT.

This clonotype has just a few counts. CDR3 sequence: CASSFVRGPPQSGYTF. The CDR3 region has the DNA TGTGCCAGCAGCTTCGTTCGGGGACCGCCCCAATCAGGCTACACCTTC. V usage is TRBV7-6 and J usage is TRBJ1-2; TRBD1 might be the D (5 bases). Germline loops: CDR1 SGHVS, CDR2 FNYEAQ. Trimming shortened V by 3 bases and J by 8 bases, and 22 bases separated the two germline ends. This CDR3 region has 16 residues.

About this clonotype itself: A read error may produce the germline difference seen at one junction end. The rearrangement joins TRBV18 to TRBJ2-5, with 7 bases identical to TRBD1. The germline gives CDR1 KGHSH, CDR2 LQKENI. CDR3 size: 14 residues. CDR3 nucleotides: TGTGCCCGCTCACCTACAGGGGTTCAAGAGACCCAGTACTTC. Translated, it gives CARSPTGVQETQYF.

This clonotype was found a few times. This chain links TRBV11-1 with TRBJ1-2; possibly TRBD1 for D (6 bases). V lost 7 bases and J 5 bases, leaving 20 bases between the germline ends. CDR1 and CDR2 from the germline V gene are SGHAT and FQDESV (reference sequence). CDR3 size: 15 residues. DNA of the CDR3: TGTGCCAGCAAGCCACGTGTGGGGGGCGCGTATGGCTACACCTTC. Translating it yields CASKPRVGGAYGYTF.

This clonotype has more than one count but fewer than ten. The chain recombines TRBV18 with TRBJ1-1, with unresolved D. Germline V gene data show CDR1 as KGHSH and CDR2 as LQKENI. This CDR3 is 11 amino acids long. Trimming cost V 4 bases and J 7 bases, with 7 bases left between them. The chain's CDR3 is CASSRQDEAFF. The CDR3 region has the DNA TGTGCCAGCTCACGGCAGGATGAAGCTTTCTTT. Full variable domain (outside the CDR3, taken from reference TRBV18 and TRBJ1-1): NAGVMQNPRHLVRRRGQEARLRCSPMKGHSHVYWYRQLPEEGLKFMVYLQKENIIDESGMPKERFSAEFPKEGPSILRIQQVVRGDSAAYFCASSRQDEAFFGQGTRLTVV.

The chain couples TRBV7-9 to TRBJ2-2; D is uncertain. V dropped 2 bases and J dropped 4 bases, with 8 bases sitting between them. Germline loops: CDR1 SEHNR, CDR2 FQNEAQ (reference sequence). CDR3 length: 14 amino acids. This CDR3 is CASSLSWGTGELFF. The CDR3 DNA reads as TGTGCCAGCAGCTTATCGTGGGGCACCGGGGAGCTGTTTTTT.